This TCR beta chain appears in the sequencing data of a study of T cell changes during pregnancy in multiple sclerosis (dated by TCRdb to about 2019). Notes on the research overall: In women with multiple sclerosis, the researchers looked at how the T cell repertoire shifted as pregnancy progressed.

The cysteine opens and the phenylalanine closes a CDR3 of 16 amino acids. Of all the DNA, just the CDR3 is kept, 48 bases in frame from base 1. A remark on this clone: Its target antigen remains unknown. No quality values exist for individual bases; no much larger clone is one base distant.

The library was made by the immunoSEQ multiplex PCR assay. TCRdb limited this immuneACCESS table to in-frame rearrangements with V and J called. A share of clones is missing; checked studies link under half to unresolved V genes, and the rest is unexplained. The sample table contains under 75,000 clones; only one count was recorded for around 93% of them. Roughly 3% of the sample is in the top ten clones. The sequence derives from a female donor with multiple sclerosis, enrolled in a pregnancy study. The sequence is built from TRBV21-1 and TRBJ2-7; the D call in the table, TRBD1, was not verified against the DNA. TRBV21-1 is termed a pseudogene. The source was CD8+ T cells from peripheral blood mononuclear cells, collected in the second trimester of pregnancy. The nucleotide sequence reads TGTGCCAGCAGCAGGGTTAAAAAGGACAGGGGCTACGAGCAGTACTTC. Translated, it gives CASSRVKKDRGYEQYF.